This T cell receptor (beta chain) is drawn from a study of T cells in Graves' hyperthyroidism and ophthalmopathy. Looking at the study overall: Peripheral blood specimens were obtained at initial diagnosis, prior to any treatment. Study-level results: A 13 V-J model separated ophthalmopathy from stable hyperthyroidism.

Any patient presenting with uncontrolled infection, other autoimmune disease, pregnancy or lactation was left out. Regions amplified from RNA transcripts were the TCR beta CDR3 regions. The HTBI set primed first-round TCR CDR3 RT-PCR. In TCRdb, the multiplex PCR reads were re-called with MiXCR into one record per CDR3 protein. The sample records about 300,000 distinct CDR3 sequences, less than 30% being singletons. The CDR3 contains 14 residues. V gave up 6 bases and J gave up 6 bases; unmatched junction bases: 6. The sample holds many counts of this clonotype. Its target is unknown. This TCR was recovered from a middle-aged man with Graves' hyperthyroidism that later progressed to Graves' ophthalmopathy. The sequencing sample was made of blood. The chain has TRBV12-3 or TRBV12-4 and TRBJ1-5, with 9 bases aligning to TRBD1. The CDR3, as DNA: TGTGCCAGCAGCCCTGGGACAGGGAGTCAGCCCCAGCATTTT. Translating gives CASSPGTGSQPQHF.